Each of the 13 T cell receptor beta chains below was sequenced from the same sample in a study of OX40 agonist ivuxolimab in advanced cancers. Profiling relied on immunoSEQ multiplex PCR, and the TCRdb table lists in-frame clones only, not all of them. Of about 77,000 clones detected, around nine tenths appear once; the ten largest clones hold about 5.9%. The starting material was CD4+ or CD8+ T cells sorted from blood, obtained in a trial of the OX40 agonist ivuxolimab. Receptors originate from an adult with an advanced solid tumor such as melanoma, head and neck, liver or kidney cancer.

This rearrangement joins TRBV6-1 to TRBJ2-7; the D gene is possibly TRBD1 (5 bases). The CDR3 loop spans 12 amino acids. With 8 bases removed from V and 6 bases from J, the gap between germline ends came to 14 bases. CDR1 is MNHNS and CDR2 is SASEGT in the germline V gene. The CDR3 bases are TGTGCCAGCGGGGTAGGCAGGGCCGAGCAGTACTTC. It codes for CASGVGRAEQYF.

The chain recombines TRBV5-6 with TRBJ1-2; 9 positions match TRBD1. Germline CDR1 and CDR2: SGHDT and YYEEEE. This CDR3 has 14 residues. The ends lost 4 bases at V and 6 bases at J; junction bases unmatched: 7. CDR3 bases: TGTGCCAGCAGCCGGGGACAGGGCCCTAATGGCTACACCTTC. This translates into CASSRGQGPNGYTF.

Here the CDR3 reads CASSGMSQDEKLFF. As DNA, the CDR3 is TGCGCCAGCAGCGGGATGAGTCAGGATGAAAAACTGTTTTTT. The genes are TRBV5-1 and TRBJ1-4; no clear D gene. With 4 bases removed from V and 6 bases from J, the gap between germline ends came to 13 bases. There are 14 residues in the CDR3. Germline V lookup: CDR1 SGHRS, CDR2 YFSETQ.

The CDR3 region is CASSVSWETNEKLFF. CDR3 coding DNA: TGTGCCAGTAGTGTTAGCTGGGAGACTAATGAAAAACTGTTTTTT. V and J are TRBV19 and TRBJ1-4; D uncertain. Trimming pared 5 bases from V and 2 bases from J, leaving 12 bases between. CDR3 length equals 15 residues. Per the germline V gene, CDR1 is LNHDA and CDR2 is SQIVND (reference sequence).

The CDR3 reads CASSPGQGGSFSYNSPLHF. The CDR3 DNA is TGCGCCAGCAGCCCGGGACAGGGGGGGAGCTTCTCCTATAATTCACCCCTCCACTTT. V usage is TRBV5-1 and J usage is TRBJ1-6; 11 bases line up with TRBD1. V was pared by 4 bases and J by 0 bases, with 9 bases of the junction left unmatched. Germline V gene lookup returns CDR1 SGHRS and CDR2 YFSETQ. CDR3 size: 19 residues.

This chain links TRBV6-1 with TRBJ1-3; maybe TRBD1 (6 bases). The CDR3 has 15 residues. The V and J ends lost 6 bases and 0 bases respectively, with 12 bases between them. CDR1 is MNHNS and CDR2 is SASEGT in the germline V gene. The CDR3 sequence is CASSLGQSSGNTIYF. CDR3 coding DNA: TGTGCCAGCAGCCTCGGACAGAGCTCTGGAAACACCATATATTTT.

This clone has a handful of counts. This sequence joins TRBV12-5 and TRBJ2-4; D not certain. CDR1 is LGHNT, CDR2 FRNRAP, per germline. The CDR3 has 15 residues. Trimming pared 0 bases from V and 2 bases from J, leaving 8 bases between. CDR3 protein: CASGLVGGTKNIQYF. CDR3 nucleotide sequence: TGTGCTAGTGGTTTGGTCGGTGGAACCAAAAACATTCAGTACTTC.

This clone has only one observation. V and J are TRBV18 and TRBJ1-6; no reliable D call. This CDR3 is 18 amino acids long. Germline CDR1 reads KGHSH; CDR2 reads LQKENI. The V end lost 2 bases, the J end lost 0 bases, and 14 bases lay between the germline ends. CDR3 sequence reads: CASSPAGPGSSYNSPLHF. The DNA for the CDR3 is TGTGCCAGCTCACCAGCGGGCCCGGGGAGCTCCTATAATTCACCCCTCCACTTT.

Concerning this clone itself: At one end the junction does not follow the germline gene, possibly because of a read error. The chain combines TRBV6-5 with TRBJ2-7, with D unresolved. Germline CDR1 and CDR2: MNHEY and SVGAGI. This CDR3 region has 11 residues. In DNA, the CDR3 is TGTGCCAGCAGTTACTCCGACGAGCAGTACTTC. Translated: CASSYSDEQYF.

The chain recombines TRBV19 with TRBJ1-2; a weak D match, TRBD1 (5 bases). The CDR3 totals 17 residues. The V and J ends lost 1 base and 2 bases respectively, with 17 bases between them. Germline-derived CDR1 and CDR2 are LNHDA and SQIVND (reference sequence). The CDR3 nucleotides read TGTGCCAGTAGTATAGGTGGCTCGGGACGATACAACTATGGCTACACCTTC. Protein product: CASSIGGSGRYNYGYTF.

The chain uses TRBV2 and TRBJ2-7, with 13 bases matching TRBD2. V lost 1 base, J lost 4 bases, and 4 bases stayed unmatched. Per the germline V gene, CDR1 is SNHLY and CDR2 is FYNNEI. This CDR3 has 16 residues. As DNA, the CDR3 is TGTGCCAGCAGTGAAGGGGGGACTAGCGGGAAGTACGAGCAGTACTTC. This encodes CASSEGGTSGKYEQYF. Using reference TRBV2 and TRBJ2-7 for the parts outside the CDR3, the full variable domain is EPEVTQTPSHQVTQMGQEVILRCVPISNHLYFYWYRQILGQKVEFLVSFYNNEISEKSEIFDDQFSVERPDGSNFTLKIRSTKLEDSAMYFCASSEGGTSGKYEQYFGPGTRLTVT.

The rearrangement links TRBV7-2 to TRBJ2-2; D gene uncertain. V was trimmed by 1 base and J by 7 bases, leaving 7 bases between them. Per germline, CDR1 SGHTA and CDR2 FQGNSA. CDR3 length equals 13 residues. In DNA form, the CDR3 reads TGTGCCAGCAGCTTAGATCGGTTCGGGGAGCTGTTTTTT. Encoded protein: CASSLDRFGELFF.

This clone was picked up one time. V usage is TRBV28 and J usage is TRBJ1-2; D is perhaps TRBD1 (5 bases). CDR3 length: 15 residues. Germline V CDR1 and CDR2: MDHEN, SYDVKM. V was trimmed by 5 bases and J by 2 bases, leaving 15 bases between them. The CDR3 loop is CASSDPGPQNYGYTF. Written as DNA, the CDR3 is TGTGCCAGCAGTGACCCGGGACCGCAGAACTATGGCTACACCTTC.